This record covers a single TCR beta chain. Its antigen is unidentified. Sorted CD4+ subsets: naive, central memory, regulatory, stem cell-like memory (CD45RO/CCR7/CD25/CD127/CD95/CD27 panel). Germline loops: CDR1 SEHNR, CDR2 FQNEAQ (reference sequence). This CDR3 region has 15 residues. Trimming took 5 bases from V and 4 from J; bases not matched to a gene: 4. Sequencing targeted expressed TCRB transcripts, as all isolated RNA had been reverse transcribed. The protocol was immunoSEQ multiplex PCR, while the TCRdb copy is restricted to in-frame clones and leaves out a portion. This sample has hundreds of thousands of clones, with roughly 13% found just once. The sample is drawn from a study of beta chain features in type 1 diabetes. Study-wide context: Patients shared similar age, gender and cell yields with healthy donors.

Study results and caveats: A cDNA-based sequencing approach could over-represent cells with high TCR expression. In every one of the four CD4+ subsets, TCRB CDR3s were moderately but significantly shorter in Type 1 diabetes patients.

The genes are TRBV7-9 and TRBJ2-5, with 13 bases that match TRBD2. The TCR was taken from a man between 18 and 35 years old with type 1 diabetes. Sequencing was carried out using naive CD4+ T cells from blood. The CDR3 sequence is CASSTWTSGGETQYF. The CDR3 DNA follows: TGTGCCAGCAGCACCTGGACTAGCGGGGGAGAGACCCAGTACTTC.